This T cell receptor (beta chain) was sequenced during a study of OX40 agonist ivuxolimab in advanced cancers. Using immunoSEQ multiplex PCR, the repertoire was profiled, and TCRdb retains in-frame clones only, with some absent. The table lists over 40,000 clones, more than 70% of them singletons. The V end lost 4 bases, the J end lost 8 bases, and 33 bases lay between the germline ends. This CDR3 is 19 amino acids long. Germline V gene lookup returns CDR1 SGHRS and CDR2 YFSETQ. This receptor was taken from an adult with an advanced solid tumor such as melanoma, head and neck, liver or kidney cancer. The chain has TRBV5-1 and TRBJ1-2; possibly TRBD1 for D (6 bases). The sequences come from CD4+ or CD8+ T cells sorted from blood, collected in a trial of the OX40 agonist ivuxolimab. The CDR3 nucleotides are TGCGCCAGCAGCCCCCTTTCCGGGGGCGCCTCCCTAAACGGTTTGGGCTACACCTTC. Amino acid sequence: CASSPLSGGASLNGLGYTF.